This paragraph covers one TCR beta chain sequence. Germline CDR1 reads SGHRS; CDR2 reads YFSETQ. The CDR3 loop spans 14 amino acids. V was clipped by 6 bases and J by 3 bases; unmatched bases: 6. This sample stems from a study of blood T cell repertoires in COVID-19. The overall study: Specimens from acute and convalescent COVID-19 originated in the United States, Italy and Spain. The analysed material was cDNA or gDNA that came from T cells, B-cell-depleted T cells, or PBMCs.

How the authors handled the data: The assay estimated nucleated cells by amplifying reference gene primers. Clones were read by immunoSEQ multiplex PCR, and TCRdb kept only the in-frame ones, dropping some. V, J and clone size are taken as reported in that table, and D and trimming were inferred from the DNA itself. The sample has 65,000 to 95,000 clones; over 70% are singletons. The sequence was collected from a woman aged 40 to 55 with active or convalescent COVID-19. The chain joins TRBV5-1 to TRBJ1-5; 7 bases match TRBD1. Sequencing input: peripheral blood. CDR3 nucleotide sequence: TGCGCCAGCACAGAGACAGGGCACAATCAGCCCCAGCATTTT. Amino acid sequence: CASTETGHNQPQHF. Full variable domain (remainder filled in from reference TRBV5-1 and TRBJ1-5): KAGVTQTPRYLIKTRGQQVTLSCSPISGHRSVSWYQQTPGQGLQFLFEYFSETQRNKGNFPGRFSGRQFSNSRSEMNVSTLELGDSALYLCASTETGHNQPQHFGDGTRLSIL.